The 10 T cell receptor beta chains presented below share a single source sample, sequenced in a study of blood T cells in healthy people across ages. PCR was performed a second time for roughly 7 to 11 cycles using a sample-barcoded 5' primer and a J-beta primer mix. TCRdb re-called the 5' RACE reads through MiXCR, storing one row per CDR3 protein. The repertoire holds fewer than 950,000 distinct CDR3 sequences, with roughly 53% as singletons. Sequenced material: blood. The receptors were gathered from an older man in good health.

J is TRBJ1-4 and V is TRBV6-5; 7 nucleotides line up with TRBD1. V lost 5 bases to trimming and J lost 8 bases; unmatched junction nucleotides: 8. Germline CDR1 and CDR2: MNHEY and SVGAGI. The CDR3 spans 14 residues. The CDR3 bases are TGTGCCAGCAGTACGGGAGGGGGCGAGGAAAAACTGTTTTTT. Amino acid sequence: CASSTGGGEEKLFF.

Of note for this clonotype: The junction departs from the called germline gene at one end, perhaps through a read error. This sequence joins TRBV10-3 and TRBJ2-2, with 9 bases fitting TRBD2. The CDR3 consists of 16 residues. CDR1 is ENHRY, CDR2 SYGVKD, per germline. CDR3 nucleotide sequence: TGTGCCATCAGTGCGTCTTCTAGCGGGAACACCGGGGACCTGTTTTTT. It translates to CAISASSSGNTGDLFF.

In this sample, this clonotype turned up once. The CDR3 loop reads CASSYSTDRGYGYTF. The CDR3 DNA reads TGTGCCAGCAGTTACTCGACTGACAGGGGTTATGGCTACACCTTC. This sequence joins TRBV6-5 and TRBJ1-2; 8 nucleotides align to TRBD1. The CDR3 is made up of 15 amino acids. Trimming removed 0 bases from V and 5 bases from J; junction bases left unmatched: 5. In germline, CDR1 is MNHEY, CDR2 SVGAGI.

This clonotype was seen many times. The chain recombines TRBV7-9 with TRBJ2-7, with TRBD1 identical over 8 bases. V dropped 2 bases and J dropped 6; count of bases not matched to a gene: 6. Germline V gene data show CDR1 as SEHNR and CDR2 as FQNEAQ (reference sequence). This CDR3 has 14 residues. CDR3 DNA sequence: TGTGCCAGCAGCTTAAATCAGGGGGCTCTCGAGCAGTACTTC. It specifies CASSLNQGALEQYF. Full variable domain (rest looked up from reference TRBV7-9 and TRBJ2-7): DTGVSQNPRHKITKRGQNVTFRCDPISEHNRLYWYRQTLGQGPEFLTYFQNEAQLEKSRLLSDRFSAERPKGSFSTLEIQRTEQGDSAMYLCASSLNQGALEQYFGPGTRLTVT.

CDR3 residues: CASSHRTGTYEQYF. The CDR3 region has the DNA TGTGCCAGCAGCCATCGGACAGGGACCTACGAGCAGTACTTC. J is TRBJ2-7 and V is TRBV7-2; TRBD1 matches at 8 bases. The V gene's germline CDR1 is SGHTA and CDR2 FQGNSA. This CDR3 region has 14 residues. The J segment lost 2 bases and the V segment lost 5 bases, leaving 5 bases of the junction unmatched. The full variable domain, rest sourced from reference TRBV7-2 and TRBJ2-7, is GAGVSQSPSNKVTEKGKDVELRCDPISGHTALYWYRQSLGQGLEFLIYFQGNSAPDKSGLPSDRFSAERTGGSVSTLTIQRTQQEDSAVYLCASSHRTGTYEQYFGPGTRLTVT.

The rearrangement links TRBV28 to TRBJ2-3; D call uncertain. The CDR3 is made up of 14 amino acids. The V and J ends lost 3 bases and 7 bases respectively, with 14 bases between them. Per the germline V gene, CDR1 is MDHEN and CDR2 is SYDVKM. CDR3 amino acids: CASSLESGINTQYF. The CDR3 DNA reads TGTGCCAGCAGTTTGGAGTCCGGCATAAATACGCAGTATTTT.

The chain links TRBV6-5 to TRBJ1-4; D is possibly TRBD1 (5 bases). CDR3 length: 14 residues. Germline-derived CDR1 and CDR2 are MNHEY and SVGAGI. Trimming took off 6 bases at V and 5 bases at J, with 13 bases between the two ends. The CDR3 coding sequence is TGTGCCAGCAGGCGACAGTCACCAAATGAAAAACTGTTTTTT. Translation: CASRRQSPNEKLFF.

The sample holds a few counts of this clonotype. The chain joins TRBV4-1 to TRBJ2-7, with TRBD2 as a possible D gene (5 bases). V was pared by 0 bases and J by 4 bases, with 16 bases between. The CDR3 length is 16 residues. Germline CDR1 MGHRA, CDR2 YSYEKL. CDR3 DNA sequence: TGCGCCAGCAGCCAAGATCTAGCCGAAGCATTTTACGAGCAGTACTTC. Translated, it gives CASSQDLAEAFYEQYF.

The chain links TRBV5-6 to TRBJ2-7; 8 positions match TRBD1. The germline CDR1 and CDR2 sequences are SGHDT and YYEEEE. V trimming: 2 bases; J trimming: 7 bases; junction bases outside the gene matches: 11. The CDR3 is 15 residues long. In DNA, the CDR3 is TGTGCCAGCAGCTTCCGGGACAGGCGGAGCAATGAGCAGTACTTC. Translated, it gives CASSFRDRRSNEQYF.

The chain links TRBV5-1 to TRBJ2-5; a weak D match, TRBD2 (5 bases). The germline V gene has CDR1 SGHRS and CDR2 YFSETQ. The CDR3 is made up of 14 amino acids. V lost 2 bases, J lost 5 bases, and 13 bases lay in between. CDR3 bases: TGCGCCAGCAGCTTTTCGGGTAGCGCGGAGACCCAGTACTTC. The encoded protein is CASSFSGSAETQYF.